This T cell receptor (beta chain) came from a study of T cell responses to AZD1222 COVID-19 vaccine. Method: immunoSEQ multiplex PCR; TCRdb's copy keeps in-frame clones and lacks some. The sample carries 150,000 to 200,000 clones, more than 80% recorded once. Germline CDR1 is MNHEY and CDR2 is SVGEGT. The CDR3 contains 12 residues. Trimming left V 4 bases short and J 8 bases short, with 11 bases between. Sequenced here: peripheral blood, sampled on day 0 of AZD1222 vaccination. The origin of this receptor is an adult in good health. The J gene is TRBJ1-1, the V gene TRBV6-2 or TRBV6-3, with D tentatively TRBD1 (5 bases). CDR3: CASSWDAREAFF. In nucleotides, the CDR3 is TGTGCCAGCAGTTGGGACGCGAGGGAAGCTTTCTTT.